This TCR beta chain was obtained from a study of Graves' ophthalmopathy and Graves' hyperthyroidism. Amplification targeted the TCR beta CDR3 regions, with RNA transcripts as the source material. RT-PCR with HTBI primers came first, then second-round multiplex PCR. TCRdb used MiXCR to reprocess the multiplex PCR reads, holding one entry per CDR3 protein. The sample contains under 800,000 distinct CDR3 sequences, 20% to 25% of which appear only once. The ends were cut back, 8 bases at V and 2 bases at J, with 21 bases in the middle. Germline V gives CDR1 DFQATT, CDR2 SNEGSKA (reference sequence). CDR3 size: 15 residues. In this cohort, patients with other autoimmune diseases, uncontrolled infections, pregnancy or lactation were excluded. The PBMCs had their origin in 10 ml of fresh peripheral blood. This clonotype was observed many times.

Sequenced input: peripheral blood. The TCR originated in a woman under 30 with stable Graves' hyperthyroidism. Some clones in this sample may be carry-over from other donors' samples. The rearrangement joins TRBV20-1 to TRBJ1-2, with a weak D call TRBD1 (5 bases). The CDR3 loop is CSWKGGERGNYGYTF. The CDR3 nucleotides are TGCAGTTGGAAAGGTGGGGAGAGGGGCAACTATGGCTACACCTTC.